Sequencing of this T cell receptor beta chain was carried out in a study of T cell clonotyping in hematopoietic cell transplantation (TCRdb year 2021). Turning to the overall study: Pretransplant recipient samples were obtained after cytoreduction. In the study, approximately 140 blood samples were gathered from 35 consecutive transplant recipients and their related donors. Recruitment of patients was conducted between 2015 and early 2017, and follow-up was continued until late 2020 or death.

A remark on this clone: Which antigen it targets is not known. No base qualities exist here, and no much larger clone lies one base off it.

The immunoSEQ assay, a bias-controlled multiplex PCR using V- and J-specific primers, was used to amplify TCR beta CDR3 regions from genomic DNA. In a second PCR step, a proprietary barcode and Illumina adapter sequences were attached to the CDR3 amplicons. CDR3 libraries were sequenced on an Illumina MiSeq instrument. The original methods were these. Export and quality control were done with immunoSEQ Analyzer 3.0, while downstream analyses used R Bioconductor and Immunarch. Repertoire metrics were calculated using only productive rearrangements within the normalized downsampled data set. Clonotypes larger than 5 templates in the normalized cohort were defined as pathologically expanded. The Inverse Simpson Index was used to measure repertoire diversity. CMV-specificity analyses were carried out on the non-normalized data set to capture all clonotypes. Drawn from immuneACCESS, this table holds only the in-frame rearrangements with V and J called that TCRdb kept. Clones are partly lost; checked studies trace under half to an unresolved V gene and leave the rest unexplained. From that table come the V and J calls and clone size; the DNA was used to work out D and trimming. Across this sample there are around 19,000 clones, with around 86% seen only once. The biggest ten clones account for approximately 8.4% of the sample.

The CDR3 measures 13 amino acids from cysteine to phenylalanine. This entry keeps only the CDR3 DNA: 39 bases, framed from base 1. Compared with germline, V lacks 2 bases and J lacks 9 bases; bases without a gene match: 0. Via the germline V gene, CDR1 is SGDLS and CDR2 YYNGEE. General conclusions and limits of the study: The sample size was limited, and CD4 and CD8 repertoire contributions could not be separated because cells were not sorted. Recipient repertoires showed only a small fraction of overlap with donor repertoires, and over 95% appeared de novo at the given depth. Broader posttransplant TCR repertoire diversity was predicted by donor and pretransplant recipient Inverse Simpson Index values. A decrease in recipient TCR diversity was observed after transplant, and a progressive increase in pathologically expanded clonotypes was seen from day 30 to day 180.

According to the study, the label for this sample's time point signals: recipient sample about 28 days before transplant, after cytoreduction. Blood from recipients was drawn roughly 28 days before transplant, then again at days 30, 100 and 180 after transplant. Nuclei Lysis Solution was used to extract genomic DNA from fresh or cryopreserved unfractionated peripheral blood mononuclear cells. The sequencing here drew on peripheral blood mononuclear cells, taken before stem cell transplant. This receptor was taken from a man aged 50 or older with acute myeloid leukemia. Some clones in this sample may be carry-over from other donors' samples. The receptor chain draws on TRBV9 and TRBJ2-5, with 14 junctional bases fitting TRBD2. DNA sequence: TGTGCCAGCAGCGTGACTAGCGGGGGGGCCCAGTACTTC. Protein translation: CASSVTSGGAQYF.